Listed below are T cell receptor beta chains from one sample, sequenced in a study of blood T cell repertoires in COVID-19. The data were produced by immunoSEQ multiplex PCR, yet TCRdb's version contains in-frame clones alone and is incomplete. Of a few hundred thousand clones listed, roughly 89% are singletons. Sample: peripheral blood. Receptors were obtained from a woman in her thirties or forties who had recovered from COVID-19. CDR3s include the opening cysteine and the closing phenylalanine or tryptophan. The D gene is left open where the match is weak. Clone sizes are given selectively: once, few, many, or a class where the clone is expanded.

size: -
J: TRBJ2-7
D: -
V: TRBV9
CDR3: CASSVGTEIYEQYF
DNA: TGTGCCAGCAGCGTAGGGACAGAGATCTACGAGCAGTACTTC

size: once
J: TRBJ2-3
D: -
V: TRBV25-1
CDR3: CASSEWGGGVDTQYF
DNA: TGTGCCAGCAGTGAATGGGGGGGCGGGGTGGATACGCAGTATTTT

size: -
J: TRBJ2-1
D: -
V: TRBV2
CDR3: CASSITGGGEQFF
DNA: TGTGCCAGCAGCATCACAGGGGGGGGTGAGCAGTTCTTC

size: -
J: TRBJ2-7
D: -
V: TRBV11-2
CDR3: CASSPGAGGNEQYF
DNA: TGTGCCAGCAGCCCAGGGGCAGGGGGGAACGAGCAGTACTTC

size: -
J: TRBJ2-3
D: -
V: TRBV10-3
CDR3: CAIRAGGPRDTQYF
DNA: TGTGCCATCAGGGCGGGCGGCCCTAGGGATACGCAGTATTTT

size: -
J: TRBJ1-6
D: -
V: TRBV6-5
CDR3: CASSYVGVGNSPLHF
DNA: TGTGCCAGCAGTTACGTGGGAGTGGGTAATTCACCCCTCCACTTT

size: -
J: TRBJ1-4
D: -
V: TRBV2
CDR3: CASSALATNEKLFF
DNA: TGTGCCAGCAGTGCCCTTGCAACTAATGAAAAACTGTTTTTT

size: -
J: TRBJ2-5
D: TRBD1
V: TRBV3-1/TRBV3-2
CDR3: CASRQYEGASQYF
DNA: TGTGCCAGCAGGCAATACGAGGGGGCGTCCCAGTACTTC

size: -
J: TRBJ1-5
D: TRBD1
V: TRBV19
CDR3: CASITRGGNQPQHF
DNA: TGTGCCAGTATTACCAGGGGGGGCAATCAGCCCCAGCATTTT

size: -
J: TRBJ1-1
D: -
V: TRBV29-1
CDR3: CSVADRQNTEAFF
DNA: TGCAGCGTTGCTGACAGGCAGAACACTGAAGCTTTCTTT